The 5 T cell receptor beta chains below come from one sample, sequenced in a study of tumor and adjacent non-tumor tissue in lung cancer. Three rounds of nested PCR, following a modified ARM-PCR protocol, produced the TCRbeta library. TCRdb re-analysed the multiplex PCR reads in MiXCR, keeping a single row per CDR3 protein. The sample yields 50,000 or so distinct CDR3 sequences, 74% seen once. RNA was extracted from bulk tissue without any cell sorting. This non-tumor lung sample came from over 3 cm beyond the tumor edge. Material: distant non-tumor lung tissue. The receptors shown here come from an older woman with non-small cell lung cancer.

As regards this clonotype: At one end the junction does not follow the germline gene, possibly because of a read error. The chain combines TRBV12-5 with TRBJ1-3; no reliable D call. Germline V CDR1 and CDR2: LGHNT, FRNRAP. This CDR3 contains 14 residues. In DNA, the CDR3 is TGTGCTAATGGTTTGGGCGTCTGTGGAAACACCATATATTTT. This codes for CANGLGVCGNTIYF.

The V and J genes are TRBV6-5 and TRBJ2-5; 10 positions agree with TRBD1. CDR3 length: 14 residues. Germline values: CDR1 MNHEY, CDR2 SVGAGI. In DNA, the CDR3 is TGTGTTAGCAGTCGGACAGGGGGTCAAAAGGCCCAGTACTTC. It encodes CVSSRTGGQKAQYF.

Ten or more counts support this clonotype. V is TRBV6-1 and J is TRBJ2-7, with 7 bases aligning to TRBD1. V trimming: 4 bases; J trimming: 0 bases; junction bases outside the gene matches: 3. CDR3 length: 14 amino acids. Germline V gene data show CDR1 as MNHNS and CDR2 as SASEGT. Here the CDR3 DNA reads TGTGCCAGCAGTGGGGGACAGCTCTCCTACGAGCAGTACTTC. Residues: CASSGGQLSYEQYF.

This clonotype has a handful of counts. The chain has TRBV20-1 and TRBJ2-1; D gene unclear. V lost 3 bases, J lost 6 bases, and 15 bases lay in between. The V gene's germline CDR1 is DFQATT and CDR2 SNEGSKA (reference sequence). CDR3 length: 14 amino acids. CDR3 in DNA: TGCAGTGCTAGCCACCGGGTCGAAGGCAATGAGCAGTTCTTC. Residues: CSASHRVEGNEQFF.

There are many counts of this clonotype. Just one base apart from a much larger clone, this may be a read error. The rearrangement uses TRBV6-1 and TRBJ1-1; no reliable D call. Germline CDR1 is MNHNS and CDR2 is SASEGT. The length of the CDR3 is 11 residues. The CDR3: CVSSEFTEAFF. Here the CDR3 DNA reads TGTGTCAGCAGTGAATTTACTGAAGCTTTCTTT.